This T cell receptor (beta chain) was profiled in a study of blood T cell repertoires in COVID-19. Turning to the study itself: Donors in the United States, Italy and Spain gave samples during acute or convalescent COVID-19.

The repertoire was sequenced with immunoSEQ multiplex PCR; TCRdb's copy has only in-frame clones and lacks some. This sample carries tens of thousands of clones, roughly nine tenths of them seen once, and the ten largest clones take about a tenth. This TCR was recovered from a man aged 50 to 60 with active COVID-19. Sequenced: peripheral blood.

CDR3 residues: CATGGHSGTYNEQFF. The CDR3 nucleotides are TGTGCCACCGGGGGACACAGCGGGACATACAATGAGCAGTTCTTC. This chain connects TRBV24-1 to TRBJ2-1, with D possibly TRBD2 on 7 matching bases. Germline lookup yields CDR1 KGHDR and CDR2 SFDVKD. This CDR3 spans 15 amino acids. The V end was cut by 9 bases, the J end by 4 bases, with 18 bases between.